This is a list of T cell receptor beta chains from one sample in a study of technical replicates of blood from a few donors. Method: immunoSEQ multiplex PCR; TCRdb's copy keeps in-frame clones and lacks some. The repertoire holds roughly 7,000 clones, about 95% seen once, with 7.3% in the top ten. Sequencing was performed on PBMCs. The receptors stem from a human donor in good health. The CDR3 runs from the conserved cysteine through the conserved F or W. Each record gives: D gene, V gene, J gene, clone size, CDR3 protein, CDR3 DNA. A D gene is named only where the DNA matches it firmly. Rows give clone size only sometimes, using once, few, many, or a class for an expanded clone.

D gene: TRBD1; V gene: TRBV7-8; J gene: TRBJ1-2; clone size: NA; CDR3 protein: CASSSRFDRGNYGYTF; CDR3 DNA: TGTGCCAGCAGCTCACGTTTTGACAGGGGCAACTATGGCTACACCTTC
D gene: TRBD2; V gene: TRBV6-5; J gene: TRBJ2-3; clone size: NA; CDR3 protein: CASSYQLAGRTDTQYF; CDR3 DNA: TGTGCCAGCAGTTATCAACTAGCGGGACGCACAGATACGCAGTATTTT
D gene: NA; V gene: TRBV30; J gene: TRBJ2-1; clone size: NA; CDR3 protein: CAWSVRGTVNEQFF; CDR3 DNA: TGTGCCTGGAGTGTCCGCGGGACAGTCAATGAGCAGTTCTTC
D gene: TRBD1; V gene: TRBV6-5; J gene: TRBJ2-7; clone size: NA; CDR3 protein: CASSTNDREREQYF; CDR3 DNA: TGTGCCAGCAGCACCAACGACAGGGAACGCGAGCAGTACTTC
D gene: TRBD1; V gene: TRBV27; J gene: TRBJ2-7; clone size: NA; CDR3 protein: CASSFTGGEQYF; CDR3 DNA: TGTGCCAGCAGTTTCACAGGGGGTGAGCAGTACTTC
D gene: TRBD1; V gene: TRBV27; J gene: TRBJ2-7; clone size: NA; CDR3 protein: CASRRQGPYEQYF; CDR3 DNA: TGTGCCAGCAGACGACAGGGCCCCTACGAGCAGTACTTC
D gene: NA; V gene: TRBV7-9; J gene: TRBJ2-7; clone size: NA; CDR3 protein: CASSQTAQPWEQYF; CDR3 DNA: TGTGCCAGCAGCCAGACAGCTCAACCTTGGGAGCAGTACTTC
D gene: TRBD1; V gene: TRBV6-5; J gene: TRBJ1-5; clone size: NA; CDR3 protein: CASSTQQGQPQHF; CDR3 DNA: TGTGCCAGCAGCACCCAACAGGGGCAGCCCCAGCATTTT
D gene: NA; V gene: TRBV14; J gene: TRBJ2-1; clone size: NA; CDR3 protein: CASTQSSSYNEQFF; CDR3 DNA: TGTGCCAGCACCCAGTCGAGCTCCTACAATGAGCAGTTCTTC
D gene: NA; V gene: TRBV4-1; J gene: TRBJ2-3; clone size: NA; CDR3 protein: CASSQDGVRQKYTDTQYF; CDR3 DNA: TGCGCCAGCAGCCAAGATGGCGTCAGGCAAAAATACACAGATACGCAGTATTTT
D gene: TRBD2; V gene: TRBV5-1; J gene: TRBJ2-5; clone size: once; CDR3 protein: CASSMGRGYQETQYF; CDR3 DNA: TGCGCCAGCAGTATGGGGAGGGGCTACCAAGAGACCCAGTACTTC
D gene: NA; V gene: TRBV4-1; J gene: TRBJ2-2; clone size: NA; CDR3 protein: CASSQEPYEGGGTGELFF; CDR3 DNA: TGCGCCAGCAGCCAAGAACCTTACGAGGGGGGAGGGACCGGGGAGCTGTTTTTT
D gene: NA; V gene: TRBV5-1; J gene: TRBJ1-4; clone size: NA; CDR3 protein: CASSLDGLNEKLFF; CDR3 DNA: TGCGCCAGCAGCTTGGACGGTCTTAATGAAAAACTGTTTTTT
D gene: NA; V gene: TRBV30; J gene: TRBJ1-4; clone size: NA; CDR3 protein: CAWSPSSANEKLFF; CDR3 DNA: TGTGCCTGGAGCCCCTCCTCGGCTAATGAAAAACTGTTTTTT
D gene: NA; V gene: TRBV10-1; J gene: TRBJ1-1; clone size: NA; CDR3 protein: CASSEDRNTEAFF; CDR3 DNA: TGCGCCAGCAGTGAAGACAGGAACACTGAAGCTTTCTTT
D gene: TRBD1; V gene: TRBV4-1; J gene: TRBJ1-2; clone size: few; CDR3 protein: CASSQETGDYGYTF; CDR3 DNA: TGCGCCAGCAGCCAAGAGACAGGGGACTATGGCTACACCTTC
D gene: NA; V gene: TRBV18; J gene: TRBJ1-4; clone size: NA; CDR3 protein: CASSPQVGQSNEKLFF; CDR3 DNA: TGTGCCAGCTCACCACAGGTGGGGCAGAGTAATGAAAAACTGTTTTTT
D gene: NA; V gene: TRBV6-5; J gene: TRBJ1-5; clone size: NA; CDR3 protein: CASRGGVGSNQPQHF; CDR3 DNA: TGTGCCAGCAGGGGGGGTGTAGGGAGCAATCAGCCCCAGCATTTT
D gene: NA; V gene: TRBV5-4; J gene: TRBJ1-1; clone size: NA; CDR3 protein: CASSQGGTEAFF; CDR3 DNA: TGTGCCAGCAGTCAAGGGGGTACTGAAGCTTTCTTT
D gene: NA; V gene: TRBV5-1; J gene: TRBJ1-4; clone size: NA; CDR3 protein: CASRGLTNEKLFF; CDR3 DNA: TGCGCCAGCCGGGGATTAACTAATGAAAAACTGTTTTTT
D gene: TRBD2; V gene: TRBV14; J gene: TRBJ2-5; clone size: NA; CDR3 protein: CASSRGLGETQYF; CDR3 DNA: TGTGCCAGCAGCCGTGGACTAGGAGAGACCCAGTACTTC
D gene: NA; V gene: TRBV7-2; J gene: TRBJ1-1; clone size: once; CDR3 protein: CASSLAGTPFEAFF; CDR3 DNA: TGTGCCAGCAGCTTAGCGGGGACACCGTTTGAAGCTTTCTTT
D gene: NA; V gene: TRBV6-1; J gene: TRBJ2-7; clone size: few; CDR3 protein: CASSEDHGGWDEQYF; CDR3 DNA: TGTGCCAGCAGTGAAGACCACGGAGGGTGGGACGAGCAGTACTTC
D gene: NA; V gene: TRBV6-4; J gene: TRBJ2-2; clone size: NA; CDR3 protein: CASSVDGHPNTGELFF; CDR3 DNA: TGTGCCAGCAGTGTGGATGGACACCCGAACACCGGGGAGCTGTTTTTT
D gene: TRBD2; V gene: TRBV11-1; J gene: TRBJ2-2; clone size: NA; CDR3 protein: CASRYRLAGDTGELFF; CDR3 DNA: TGTGCCAGCAGGTATCGGCTAGCGGGTGACACCGGGGAGCTGTTTTTT
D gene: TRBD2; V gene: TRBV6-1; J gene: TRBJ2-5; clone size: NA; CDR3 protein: CASSGGRGGRNRETQYF; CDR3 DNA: TGTGCCAGCAGTGGAGGTCGGGGCGGGAGGAACCGGGAGACCCAGTACTTC
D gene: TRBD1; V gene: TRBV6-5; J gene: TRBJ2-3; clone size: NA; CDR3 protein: CASRWTGDTDTQYF; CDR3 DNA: TGTGCCAGCAGATGGACAGGCGACACAGATACGCAGTATTTT